The present T cell receptor (beta chain) was sequenced within a study of Graves' ophthalmopathy and Graves' hyperthyroidism. Study overall: Peripheral blood was gathered at the point of initial diagnosis, before any treatment started.

This clonotype was detected many times. Researchers took RNA transcripts and amplified TCR beta CDR3 regions from them. Following a first-round RT-PCR that used HTBI primers, a second-round multiplex PCR was carried out. TCRdb recomputed calls from the multiplex PCR reads with MiXCR, one row per CDR3 protein. The data hold about 400,000 distinct CDR3 sequences, with approximately 21% observed a single time. Hyperthyroidism patients were newly diagnosed, ill under 2 months, and aged 18 to 65 years. PBMCs were isolated by Ficoll-Paque density gradient centrifugation, using over 9.5 ml of fresh peripheral blood as the starting material. CDR3 size: 16 residues. Germline-derived CDR1 and CDR2 are DFQATT and SNEGSKA (reference sequence). The V segment lost 3 bases and the J segment 2 bases; nucleotides outside the gene matches: 6.

The source of this sequence is a woman younger than 35 with stable Graves' hyperthyroidism. The sequenced material came from peripheral blood. The J gene is TRBJ2-5, the V gene TRBV20-1; 13 bases are a match to TRBD2. The CDR3 nucleotides read TGCAGTGCTAGTCGACTAGCGGGAGGAGGTCAAGAGACCCAGTACTTC. It codes for CSASRLAGGGQETQYF.